The TCR beta chain described here comes from a study of OX40 agonist ivuxolimab in advanced cancers. The method was immunoSEQ multiplex PCR; TCRdb's version includes in-frame clones alone and lacks a portion of them. Counted here are tens of thousands of clones, approximately 80% occurring once; the ten biggest clones make up 20% to 25%. The germline V and J ends were trimmed by 0 bases and 9 bases, with 9 bases remaining between them. This CDR3 is 13 amino acids long. CDR1 is SGDLS and CDR2 is YYNGEE in the germline V gene. The TCR was taken from an adult with an advanced solid tumor such as melanoma, head and neck, liver or kidney cancer. The chain has TRBV9 and TRBJ2-2; possible D gene TRBD1, 6 bases. Sequencing used CD4+ or CD8+ T cells sorted from blood, obtained in a trial of the OX40 agonist ivuxolimab. The CDR3 region has the DNA TGTGCCAGCAGCGTAGGGGGGCTCCGGGAGCTGTTTTTT. It yields the protein CASSVGGLRELFF.